The rows below give T cell receptor beta chains drawn from one sample of a study of PD-L1 blockade in urothelial cancer. Profiling relied on immunoSEQ multiplex PCR, and the TCRdb table lists in-frame clones only, not all of them. The top ten hold 1.6% of the sample, which has 90,000 to 100,000 clones, 90% seen once. Sequenced material: PBMCs, taken around atezolizumab (anti-PD-L1) treatment. These receptor sequences come from a man between 60 and 75 years old with urothelial cancer. Each CDR3 is given with its conserved first and last residue. A D gene is named only where the DNA matches it firmly. Clone size appears in some rows only: once, few, many, or a class for an expanded clone.

cdr3_length: 14; j_call: TRBJ2-5; d_call: .; clone_size: .; v_call: TRBV30; cdr3_aa: CAWSVLAGSETQYF; cdr3_nt: TGTGCCTGGAGTGTACTCGCGGGTAGCGAGACCCAGTACTTC
cdr3_length: 17; j_call: TRBJ2-2; d_call: TRBD2; clone_size: once; v_call: TRBV4-3; cdr3_aa: CASSQDVRGAGSGELFF; cdr3_nt: TGCGCCAGCAGCCAAGATGTTCGGGGAGCGGGGAGCGGGGAGCTGTTTTTT
cdr3_length: 18; j_call: TRBJ2-7; d_call: .; clone_size: .; v_call: TRBV6-1; cdr3_aa: CASSARRQALGLAYEQYF; cdr3_nt: TGTGCCAGCAGTGCCAGGCGACAGGCCCTAGGTTTGGCCTACGAGCAGTACTTC
cdr3_length: 14; j_call: TRBJ2-3; d_call: .; clone_size: .; v_call: TRBV5-4; cdr3_aa: CASSPDVATDTQYF; cdr3_nt: TGTGCCAGCAGCCCCGATGTAGCCACAGATACGCAGTATTTT
cdr3_length: 18; j_call: TRBJ2-1; d_call: TRBD2; clone_size: .; v_call: TRBV19; cdr3_aa: CASSHPPGLAGGGYEQFF; cdr3_nt: TGTGCCAGTAGTCACCCGCCGGGACTAGCGGGAGGGGGTTATGAGCAGTTCTTC
cdr3_length: 15; j_call: TRBJ1-1; d_call: TRBD1; clone_size: .; v_call: TRBV10-3; cdr3_aa: CAISGQGVMNTEAFF; cdr3_nt: TGTGCCATCAGTGGGCAGGGGGTAATGAACACTGAAGCTTTCTTT
cdr3_length: 12; j_call: TRBJ2-5; d_call: .; clone_size: once; v_call: TRBV29-1; cdr3_aa: CSVDSGSETQYF; cdr3_nt: TGCAGCGTTGACTCAGGGTCAGAGACCCAGTACTTC
cdr3_length: 14; j_call: TRBJ2-7; d_call: .; clone_size: .; v_call: TRBV7-2; cdr3_aa: CASSLASRGVEQYF; cdr3_nt: TGTGCCAGCAGCTTAGCATCCCGAGGAGTCGAGCAGTACTTC
cdr3_length: 14; j_call: TRBJ1-2; d_call: .; clone_size: .; v_call: TRBV6-1; cdr3_aa: CASSEYPGNYGYTF; cdr3_nt: TGTGCCAGCAGTGAATATCCGGGGAACTATGGCTACACCTTC
cdr3_length: 14; j_call: TRBJ1-4; d_call: .; clone_size: .; v_call: TRBV19; cdr3_aa: CASSIQGSREKLFF; cdr3_nt: TGTGCCAGTAGTATACAAGGGAGCAGGGAAAAACTGTTTTTT
cdr3_length: 15; j_call: TRBJ1-1; d_call: .; clone_size: .; v_call: TRBV9; cdr3_aa: CASSVGGVGGTEAFF; cdr3_nt: TGTGCCAGCAGCGTAGGGGGAGTCGGGGGGACTGAAGCTTTCTTT
cdr3_length: 16; j_call: TRBJ1-2; d_call: TRBD1; clone_size: .; v_call: TRBV5-1; cdr3_aa: CASSPLTGQGADGYTF; cdr3_nt: TGCGCCAGCAGCCCACTAACGGGACAGGGGGCGGATGGCTACACCTTC
cdr3_length: 18; j_call: TRBJ2-5; d_call: .; clone_size: .; v_call: TRBV5-1; cdr3_aa: CASGRGDSSALRGETQYF; cdr3_nt: TGCGCCAGCGGAAGAGGGGACTCATCGGCTCTCAGAGGAGAGACCCAGTACTTC
cdr3_length: 14; j_call: TRBJ2-1; d_call: TRBD2; clone_size: .; v_call: TRBV2; cdr3_aa: CASSVVAGDNEQFF; cdr3_nt: TGTGCCAGCAGTGTCGTGGCGGGAGACAATGAGCAGTTCTTC
cdr3_length: 19; j_call: TRBJ2-7; d_call: TRBD2; clone_size: .; v_call: TRBV6-1; cdr3_aa: CASSELAGGPVVGSREQYF; cdr3_nt: TGTGCCAGCAGTGAACTAGCGGGCGGACCGGTGGTCGGTTCGCGCGAGCAGTACTTC
cdr3_length: 16; j_call: TRBJ2-7; d_call: .; clone_size: .; v_call: TRBV10-1; cdr3_aa: CASSESEEGYNYEQYF; cdr3_nt: TGCGCCAGCAGTGAGAGCGAGGAGGGGTACAACTACGAGCAGTACTTC
cdr3_length: 13; j_call: TRBJ1-1; d_call: .; clone_size: .; v_call: TRBV10-2; cdr3_aa: CASSEYGGAEAFF; cdr3_nt: TGCGCCAGCAGTGAGTACGGGGGGGCTGAAGCTTTCTTT
cdr3_length: 14; j_call: TRBJ2-5; d_call: .; clone_size: .; v_call: TRBV5-6; cdr3_aa: CASSPGEAGETQYF; cdr3_nt: TGTGCCAGCAGCCCGGGTGAGGCGGGGGAGACCCAGTACTTC
cdr3_length: 14; j_call: TRBJ2-1; d_call: TRBD2; clone_size: .; v_call: TRBV7-2; cdr3_aa: CASSSTSGRANQFF; cdr3_nt: TGTGCCAGCAGCTCTACTAGCGGGAGGGCCAATCAGTTCTTC
cdr3_length: 13; j_call: TRBJ2-3; d_call: .; clone_size: .; v_call: TRBV2; cdr3_aa: CASTPSPPGTQYF; cdr3_nt: TGTGCCAGCACCCCATCCCCCCCGGGTACGCAGTATTTT
cdr3_length: 18; j_call: TRBJ2-3; d_call: TRBD2; clone_size: .; v_call: TRBV4-3; cdr3_aa: CASSQGAGASDYTDTQYF; cdr3_nt: TGCGCCAGCAGCCAAGGAGCGGGGGCCTCCGACTACACAGATACGCAGTATTTT
cdr3_length: 14; j_call: TRBJ2-7; d_call: TRBD2; clone_size: once; v_call: TRBV5-1; cdr3_aa: CASSLGGVSYEQYF; cdr3_nt: TGCGCCAGCAGCCTGGGGGGGGTCTCCTACGAGCAGTACTTC
cdr3_length: 15; j_call: TRBJ2-5; d_call: TRBD1; clone_size: .; v_call: TRBV6-6; cdr3_aa: CASSYVQGDQETQYF; cdr3_nt: TGTGCCAGCAGTTACGTTCAGGGGGATCAAGAGACCCAGTACTTC
cdr3_length: 15; j_call: TRBJ1-1; d_call: .; clone_size: .; v_call: TRBV7-9; cdr3_aa: CASSSPLAVNTEAFF; cdr3_nt: TGTGCCAGCAGCTCCCCTTTGGCGGTGAACACTGAAGCTTTCTTT
cdr3_length: 13; j_call: TRBJ2-7; d_call: TRBD1; clone_size: .; v_call: TRBV6-5; cdr3_aa: CASSSTGDHEQYF; cdr3_nt: TGTGCCAGCAGTTCTACAGGGGACCACGAGCAGTACTTC
cdr3_length: 16; j_call: TRBJ2-1; d_call: .; clone_size: .; v_call: TRBV6-5; cdr3_aa: CASSYTPGVRYNEQFF; cdr3_nt: TGTGCCAGCAGTTACACCCCGGGGGTACGCTACAATGAGCAGTTCTTC
cdr3_length: 12; j_call: TRBJ2-7; d_call: TRBD2; clone_size: .; v_call: TRBV2; cdr3_aa: CASRGDSYEQYF; cdr3_nt: TGTGCCTCCCGGGGGGACTCCTACGAGCAGTACTTC
cdr3_length: 16; j_call: TRBJ1-4; d_call: TRBD1; clone_size: .; v_call: TRBV5-4; cdr3_aa: CASGPFLQGTNEKLFF; cdr3_nt: TGTGCCAGCGGACCCTTCTTACAGGGGACTAATGAAAAACTGTTTTTT
cdr3_length: 16; j_call: TRBJ1-1; d_call: TRBD1; clone_size: .; v_call: TRBV5-1; cdr3_aa: CASSESGGQRYAEAFF; cdr3_nt: TGCGCCAGCAGCGAATCAGGGGGGCAGAGGTACGCTGAAGCTTTCTTT
cdr3_length: 17; j_call: TRBJ2-5; d_call: TRBD2; clone_size: .; v_call: TRBV7-2; cdr3_aa: CASSLRQLAGLQETQYF; cdr3_nt: TGTGCCAGCAGCTTGAGGCAACTAGCGGGCCTTCAAGAGACCCAGTACTTC
cdr3_length: 11; j_call: TRBJ1-2; d_call: TRBD1; clone_size: few; v_call: TRBV6-6; cdr3_aa: CATGGGGGYTF; cdr3_nt: TGTGCCACGGGAGGGGGCGGAGGCTACACCTTC
cdr3_length: 14; j_call: TRBJ1-2; d_call: .; clone_size: .; v_call: TRBV7-2; cdr3_aa: CASSLNRDEYGYTF; cdr3_nt: TGTGCCAGCAGCTTAAACAGGGATGAGTATGGCTACACCTTC
cdr3_length: 14; j_call: TRBJ2-7; d_call: .; clone_size: .; v_call: TRBV7-9; cdr3_aa: CASSRTTGAYEQYF; cdr3_nt: TGTGCCAGCAGCCGAACGACGGGAGCCTACGAGCAGTACTTC
cdr3_length: 15; j_call: TRBJ2-7; d_call: .; clone_size: .; v_call: TRBV4-3; cdr3_aa: CASSQVGQNGHEQYF; cdr3_nt: TGCGCCAGCAGCCAAGTAGGACAAAACGGCCACGAGCAGTACTTC
cdr3_length: 12; j_call: TRBJ1-1; d_call: .; clone_size: .; v_call: TRBV2; cdr3_aa: CASRRMNTEAFF; cdr3_nt: TGTGCCAGCAGGCGGATGAACACTGAAGCTTTCTTT
cdr3_length: 13; j_call: TRBJ2-1; d_call: TRBD1; clone_size: .; v_call: TRBV29-1; cdr3_aa: CSLTGTPYNEQFF; cdr3_nt: TGCAGCTTGACAGGGACACCTTACAATGAGCAGTTCTTC
cdr3_length: 14; j_call: TRBJ1-2; d_call: TRBD1; clone_size: .; v_call: TRBV7-6; cdr3_aa: CASSPDDRGYGYTF; cdr3_nt: TGTGCCAGCAGCCCAGACGACAGGGGGTATGGCTACACCTTC
cdr3_length: 15; j_call: TRBJ2-1; d_call: .; clone_size: .; v_call: TRBV7-6; cdr3_aa: CASSLGSGQYNEQFF; cdr3_nt: TGTGCCAGCAGCTTAGGGTCTGGCCAGTACAATGAGCAGTTCTTC
cdr3_length: 17; j_call: TRBJ2-1; d_call: .; clone_size: once; v_call: TRBV4-1; cdr3_aa: CASSLTERRGNYNEQFF; cdr3_nt: TGCGCCAGCAGCCTCACCGAACGGCGCGGGAACTACAATGAGCAGTTCTTC
cdr3_length: 14; j_call: TRBJ2-3; d_call: .; clone_size: .; v_call: TRBV4-2; cdr3_aa: CASSQSRYADTQYF; cdr3_nt: TGTGCCAGCAGCCAATCCCGCTACGCAGATACGCAGTATTTT
cdr3_length: 16; j_call: TRBJ2-1; d_call: TRBD2; clone_size: .; v_call: TRBV27; cdr3_aa: CASSLMWTSGYNEQFF; cdr3_nt: TGTGCCAGCAGTTTGATGTGGACTAGCGGGTACAATGAGCAGTTCTTC
cdr3_length: 14; j_call: TRBJ2-7; d_call: TRBD2; clone_size: .; v_call: TRBV2; cdr3_aa: CASSLAGGPYEQYF; cdr3_nt: TGTGCCAGCAGTTTAGCGGGGGGACCCTACGAGCAGTACTTC
cdr3_length: 15; j_call: TRBJ2-5; d_call: .; clone_size: .; v_call: TRBV7-2; cdr3_aa: CASSLAGGDRTTQYF; cdr3_nt: TGTGCCAGCAGCTTAGCAGGGGGGGATAGAACCACCCAGTACTTC
cdr3_length: 15; j_call: TRBJ2-3; d_call: TRBD1; clone_size: medium-sized; v_call: TRBV7-8; cdr3_aa: CASSPGQGMIDTQYF; cdr3_nt: TGTGCCAGCAGTCCGGGACAGGGGATGATAGATACGCAGTATTTT
cdr3_length: 12; j_call: TRBJ2-2; d_call: TRBD1; clone_size: .; v_call: TRBV2; cdr3_aa: CASSWTGGELFF; cdr3_nt: TGTGCCAGCAGTTGGACAGGTGGGGAGCTGTTTTTT
cdr3_length: 14; j_call: TRBJ2-3; d_call: .; clone_size: .; v_call: TRBV30; cdr3_aa: CAWGPGGGTDTQYF; cdr3_nt: TGTGCCTGGGGCCCCGGAGGCGGCACAGATACGCAGTATTTT
cdr3_length: 15; j_call: TRBJ2-7; d_call: .; clone_size: .; v_call: TRBV6-5; cdr3_aa: CASSYSPTVPNEQYF; cdr3_nt: TGTGCCAGCAGTTACTCCCCCACGGTTCCTAACGAGCAGTACTTC
cdr3_length: 22; j_call: TRBJ2-1; d_call: .; clone_size: .; v_call: TRBV4-2; cdr3_aa: CASSQDLIGGPSLMSSYNEQFF; cdr3_nt: TGTGCCAGCAGCCAAGATTTGATCGGGGGGCCCTCCCTTATGAGCTCCTACAATGAGCAGTTCTTC
cdr3_length: 13; j_call: TRBJ2-7; d_call: .; clone_size: .; v_call: TRBV6-1; cdr3_aa: CAIGVHGRGEQYF; cdr3_nt: TGTGCCATAGGGGTTCATGGACGTGGGGAGCAGTACTTC
cdr3_length: 15; j_call: TRBJ2-5; d_call: TRBD1; clone_size: .; v_call: TRBV5-1; cdr3_aa: CASGPRQGWVETQYF; cdr3_nt: TGCGCCAGCGGACCACGACAGGGTTGGGTAGAGACCCAGTACTTC
cdr3_length: 14; j_call: TRBJ2-2; d_call: TRBD1; clone_size: .; v_call: TRBV25-1; cdr3_aa: CASRTGANTGELFF; cdr3_nt: TGTGCCAGCAGGACAGGGGCGAACACCGGGGAGCTGTTTTTT
cdr3_length: 14; j_call: TRBJ2-5; d_call: TRBD1; clone_size: once; v_call: TRBV7-6; cdr3_aa: CASGLQGAQGTQYF; cdr3_nt: TGTGCCAGCGGGCTCCAGGGGGCGCAGGGGACCCAGTACTTC
cdr3_length: 15; j_call: TRBJ1-2; d_call: .; clone_size: .; v_call: TRBV5-5; cdr3_aa: CASSSTGTTNYGYTF; cdr3_nt: TGTGCCAGCAGCTCTACAGGAACCACTAACTATGGCTACACCTTC
cdr3_length: 15; j_call: TRBJ2-1; d_call: .; clone_size: few; v_call: TRBV18; cdr3_aa: CASSPSVASYNEQFF; cdr3_nt: TGTGCCAGCTCACCCTCAGTAGCCTCCTACAATGAGCAGTTCTTC
cdr3_length: 17; j_call: TRBJ2-1; d_call: TRBD2; clone_size: .; v_call: TRBV5-1; cdr3_aa: CASSQSPGAGGYNEQFF; cdr3_nt: TGCGCCAGCAGCCAGTCCCCGGGAGCGGGAGGGTACAATGAGCAGTTCTTC
cdr3_length: 17; j_call: TRBJ2-3; d_call: TRBD2; clone_size: .; v_call: TRBV7-2; cdr3_aa: CASSSRTSGGGTDTQYF; cdr3_nt: TGTGCCAGCAGCTCAAGGACTAGCGGCGGGGGCACAGATACGCAGTATTTT
cdr3_length: 14; j_call: TRBJ1-2; d_call: TRBD1; clone_size: .; v_call: TRBV5-1; cdr3_aa: CASSLGDRGPGYTF; cdr3_nt: TGCGCCAGCAGCTTGGGGGACAGGGGGCCCGGCTACACCTTC